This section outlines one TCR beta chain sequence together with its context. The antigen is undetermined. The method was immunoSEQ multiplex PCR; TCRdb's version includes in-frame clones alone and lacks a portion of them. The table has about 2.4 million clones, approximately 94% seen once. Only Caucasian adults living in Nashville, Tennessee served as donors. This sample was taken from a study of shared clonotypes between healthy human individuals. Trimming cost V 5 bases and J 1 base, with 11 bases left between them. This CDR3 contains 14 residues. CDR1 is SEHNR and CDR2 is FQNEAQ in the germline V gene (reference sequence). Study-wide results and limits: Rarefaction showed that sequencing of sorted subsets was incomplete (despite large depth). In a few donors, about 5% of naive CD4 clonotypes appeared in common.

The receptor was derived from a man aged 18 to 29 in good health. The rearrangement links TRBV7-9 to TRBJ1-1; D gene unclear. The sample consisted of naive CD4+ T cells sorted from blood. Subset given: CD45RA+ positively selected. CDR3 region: CASSAVVWNTEAFF. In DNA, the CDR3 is TGTGCCAGCAGCGCCGTAGTATGGAACACTGAAGCTTTCTTT.